This T cell receptor beta chain was profiled in a study of blood T cell repertoires in COVID-19. The repertoire was sequenced with immunoSEQ multiplex PCR; TCRdb's copy has only in-frame clones and lacks some. The sample lists around 70,000 clones, around 90% occurring once. Trimming took 1 base from V and 7 from J; bases not matched to a gene: 7. The CDR3 runs 15 residues. Per the germline V gene, CDR1 is GTSNPN and CDR2 is SVGIG (reference sequence). This clone has just a few counts. The sample taken for sequencing was peripheral blood. The receptor's source is a man in his fifties or sixties with acute or convalescent COVID-19. The V call is TRBV30, the J call TRBJ2-1; 10 bases line up with TRBD2. CDR3 coding DNA: TGTGCCTGGAGTGGGCTAGCGGGGGCCTCAAATGAGCAGTTCTTC. This gives the protein CAWSGLAGASNEQFF.